This T cell receptor (beta chain) derives from a study of vaccination and CD4 T cells after COVID-19. On the study more broadly: Four females and six males made up the convalescents, with two Hispanic.

Cultured CD4+ T cell DNA was sequenced using the Oncomine TCR Beta short-read assay. Cultured CD4+ T cells were the source of extracted genomic DNA. TCRdb used MiXCR to reprocess the PCR reads, holding one entry per CDR3 protein. The data contain 11,000 to 15,000 distinct CDR3 sequences, roughly 60% of them singletons. As concerns this clonotype: Its target is unknown.

Treatment noted: roughly 11-day PBMC culture with coronavirus spike peptide pools or control peptides (ViraFEST assay). CDR3 size: 14 residues. J was trimmed by 4 bases and V by 1 base; bases with no gene match: 6. CDR1 is DFQATT and CDR2 is SNEGSKA in the germline V gene (reference sequence). This chain uses TRBV20-1 with TRBJ2-7; 8 bases match TRBD2. This TCR came from a human donor who had recovered from COVID-19. Input material: CD4+ T cells from blood, cultured in vitro. CDR3 region: CSARVREVGYEQYF. The CDR3 DNA follows: TGCAGTGCTAGAGTGCGGGAGGTGGGTTACGAGCAGTACTTC.